This T cell receptor (beta chain) was identified during a study of CD8 T cells in ankylosing spondylitis. The ends were cut back, 4 bases at V and 4 bases at J, with 10 bases in the middle. The CDR3 has 13 residues. CDR1 is SEHNR and CDR2 is FQNEAQ in the germline V gene (reference sequence). Of note for this clonotype: Its antigen is still unknown.

Library preparation for TCR beta used quantitative 5'-RACE with molecular barcodes. MiXCR was run by TCRdb on the 5' RACE reads, yielding one entry per CDR3 protein. The data contain 100,000 or so distinct CDR3 sequences, about 8.3% of them singletons. Points from the study as a whole: Blood from ankylosing spondylitis patients appeared to carry a characteristic roughly eight-variant TCR beta motif. CD8+ cells made up the disease-linked clones, which were relatively rare in peripheral blood. Existing reports had already noted some motif variants in reactive arthritis synovial fluid and blood.

Sequencing input: blood, either unsorted or a sorted T cell fraction (not recorded which). This TCR was sampled from a male donor with ankylosing spondylitis. V is TRBV7-9 and J is TRBJ1-2; TRBD1 is a possible D gene (5 bases). The CDR3 DNA follows: TGTGCCAGCAGCTCGGGACCGACCTATGGCTACACCTTC. Translation: CASSSGPTYGYTF.